This note documents a single T cell receptor beta chain sequence. Antigen: not known. The source of the sample is a study of response to subunit inactivated influenza vaccine. Study outcomes and limitations: Authors suggested each seasonal flu vaccination may recruit only limited numbers of new T cells.

Germline-derived CDR1 and CDR2 are MNHEY and SMNVEV (reference sequence). The V end was cut by 5 bases, the J end by 7 bases, with 26 bases between. The CDR3 has 18 amino acids. MiXCR, run by TCRdb on the RT-PCR reads, gives a single entry per CDR3 protein. The sample comprises some 800,000 distinct CDR3 sequences, 21% of which are singletons, and roughly a tenth rests with the top ten. The chain couples TRBV27 to TRBJ2-2; the D gene is possibly TRBD1 (5 bases). The TCR comes from a man aged 50 to 60 who received an inactivated influenza vaccine. Sample: PBMCs from blood, taken roughly 5 days after vaccination. The CDR3 reads CASSPRLPQGLRNGELFF. The CDR3 nucleotides read TGTGCCAGCAGTCCCCGCCTTCCGCAGGGCCTACGGAACGGGGAGCTGTTTTTT.